Following are 3 T cell receptor beta chains from one sample sequenced in a study of blood T cells in healthy people across ages. Alongside a J-beta primer mix, a sample-barcoded 5' primer served in a second PCR lasting about 7 to 11 cycles. TCRdb processed the 5' RACE reads anew with MiXCR; each CDR3 protein has one entry. The sample contains 600,000 to 650,000 distinct CDR3 sequences, 58% of which appear only once. The material sequenced was blood. The receptors here all came from a man in his 60s in good health.

The rearrangement uses TRBV4-2 and TRBJ1-5, with 7 bases fitting TRBD1. Losses at the gene ends were 3 bases for V and 6 bases for J; bases not matched to a gene: 8. Germline CDR1 reads LGHNA; CDR2 reads YNFKEQ. This CDR3 is built from 15 residues. DNA for the CDR3: TGTGCCAGCAGCCAGGAACCAGGGGGGGGTCAGCCCCAGCATTTT. This codes for CASSQEPGGGQPQHF.

V gene TRBV6-2 or TRBV6-3 combines with J gene TRBJ2-3; 7 bases agree with TRBD1. J was trimmed by 3 bases and V by 7 bases; bases with no gene match: 10. The CDR3 sequence is 15 residues long. The V gene's germline CDR1 is MNHEY and CDR2 SVGEGT. DNA for the CDR3: TGTGCCAGCAACCCCGTGAACAGGGGAACAGATACGCAGTATTTT. Translation: CASNPVNRGTDTQYF.

This sequence joins TRBV3-1 and TRBJ2-2; 10 nucleotides agree with TRBD1. The ends lost 4 bases at V and 3 bases at J; junction bases unmatched: 5. The CDR3 sequence is 16 residues long. Looked up from germline, CDR1 is LGHDT and CDR2 is YNNKEL (reference sequence). Here the CDR3 DNA reads TGTGCCAGCAGCCTCCGGGACAGGGGTTACACCGGGGAGCTGTTTTTT. It encodes CASSLRDRGYTGELFF. Based on the CDR3 plus reference TRBV3-1 and TRBJ2-2, the full variable domain is DTAVSQTPKYLVTQMGNDKSIKCEQNLGHDTMYWYKQDSKKFLKIMFSYNNKELIINETVPNRFSPKSPDKAHLNLHINSLELGDSAVYFCASSLRDRGYTGELFFGEGSRLTVL.